This entry concerns a single T cell receptor beta chain. This clone was seen a single time. This clone's antigen is unknown. Base qualities were left out, and no much larger clone turns up one base away. Its CDR3 holds 11 amino acids, cysteine through phenylalanine. The DNA shown is the 33-base CDR3, in frame from base 1. Looking up the germline V gene (reference sequence) yields CDR1 GTSNPN and CDR2 SVGIG. The junction carries 5 bases between V and J, which are trimmed by 4 bases and 5 bases respectively. The source of the sample is a study of siplizumab effects on memory and regulatory T cells (dated by TCRdb to between 2018 and 2021). In the study overall: The study examined how the anti-CD2 antibody siplizumab affects alloreactive T-cell subsets in allogeneic mixed lymphocyte reactions built from human PBMCs.

Findings and caveats that apply to the study as a whole: Siplizumab significantly reduced the cumulative frequency of alloreactive sequences traceable to unstimulated CD4+ memory T cells. Because sequences below about 10^-5 frequency were poorly captured, only a minor fraction of alloreactive clones could be mapped to unstimulated subsets. The suppressive function of proliferating Tregs from siplizumab cultures was not functionally confirmed. Among mappable alloreactive CD4+ clones, an average Treg-derived fraction of over 60% was observed with siplizumab, compared with about 25% in control reactions. Unstimulated naive T cells appeared more diverse than memory T cells, and naive cells seemed to contribute substantially to the alloresponse. For roughly 75-97% of proliferating CD4+ or CD8+ clones, no naive or memory phenotype could be assigned.

TCRbeta CDR3 sequencing was performed on sorted unstimulated T cells and on proliferating T cells recovered from mixed lymphocyte reactions. Fresh whole blood from roughly ten HLA-typed healthy donors was used to isolate PBMCs. To map where alloreactive clones came from, CD4+ non-regulatory T cells in the unstimulated state were FACS-sorted. Library preparation used the immunoSEQ multiplex PCR assay. Roughly 10^5 TCR templates per sample were assayed on the deep sequencing platform. Genomic DNA extracted from sorted T cells was used for TCRbeta CDR3 sequencing. The study's own analysis went as follows. The R programming language was used for clonal analysis of the TCRbeta CDR3 data. Alloreactive CD4+ and CD8+ clones were defined by comparing unstimulated samples with post-reaction CFSE-low samples. Alloreactive CD4+ clones were assigned to regulatory or non-regulatory origin by matching sequences to sorted unstimulated Treg and non-Treg repertoires. Not all clones reach the TCRdb copy of this immuneACCESS table, which keeps in-frame sequences only. Checked studies attribute under half of the gap to unresolved V genes and leave the rest unexplained. That table supplies the V and J calls and clone size; D and trimming were determined from the DNA. This sample comprises 95,000 to 130,000 clones, around 94% of them detected only once. The top ten hold roughly 1.7% of the sample.

Rearrangement joined TRBV30 to TRBJ1-4; no D gene is confidently identified. Input material: non-Treg CD4+ T cells sorted from blood. What the cell subset or site label conveys for this sample: FACS-sorted unstimulated CD4+ non-regulatory T cells. The sequence was collected from a human donor in good health. The CDR3 sequence is CAWTKNEKLFF. The bases read TGTGCCTGGACCAAAAATGAAAAACTGTTTTTT.